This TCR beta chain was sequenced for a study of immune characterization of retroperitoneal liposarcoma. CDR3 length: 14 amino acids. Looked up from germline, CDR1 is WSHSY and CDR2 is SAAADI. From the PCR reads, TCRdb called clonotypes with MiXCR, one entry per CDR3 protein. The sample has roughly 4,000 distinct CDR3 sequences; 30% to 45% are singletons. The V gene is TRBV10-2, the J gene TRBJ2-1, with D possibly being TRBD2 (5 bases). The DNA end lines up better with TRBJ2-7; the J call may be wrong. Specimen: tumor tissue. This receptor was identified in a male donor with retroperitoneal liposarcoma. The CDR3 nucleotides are TGCGCCAGCAGTGAGTCGACTAACAACTACGAGCAGTACTTC. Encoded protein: CASSESTNNYEQYF.